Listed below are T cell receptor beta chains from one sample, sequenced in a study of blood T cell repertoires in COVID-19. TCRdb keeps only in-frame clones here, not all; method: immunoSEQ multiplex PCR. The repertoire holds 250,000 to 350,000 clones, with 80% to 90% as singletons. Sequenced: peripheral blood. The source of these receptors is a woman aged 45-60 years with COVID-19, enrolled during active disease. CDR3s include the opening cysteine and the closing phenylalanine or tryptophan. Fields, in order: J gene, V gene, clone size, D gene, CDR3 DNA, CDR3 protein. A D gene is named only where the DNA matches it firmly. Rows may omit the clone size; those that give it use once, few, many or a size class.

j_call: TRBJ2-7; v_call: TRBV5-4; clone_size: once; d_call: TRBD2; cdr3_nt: TGTGCCAGCAGTCGGACTAGCGGGAGCTCCTACGAGCAGTACTTC; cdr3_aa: CASSRTSGSSYEQYF
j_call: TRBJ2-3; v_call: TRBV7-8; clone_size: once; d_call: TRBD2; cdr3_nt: TGTGCCAGCAGCCGGGGGGGACTGAGCGGGGATACGCAGTATTTT; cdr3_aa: CASSRGGLSGDTQYF
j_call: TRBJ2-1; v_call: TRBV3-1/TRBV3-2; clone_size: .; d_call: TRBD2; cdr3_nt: TGTGCCAGCAGCCCTCCGGGACTAGTTCCCAATGAGCAGTTCTTC; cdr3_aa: CASSPPGLVPNEQFF
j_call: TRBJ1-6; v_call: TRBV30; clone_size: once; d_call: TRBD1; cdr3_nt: TGTGCCTGGAATTACCAGGGGGCAGGGAATTCACCCCTCCACTTT; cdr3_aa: CAWNYQGAGNSPLHF
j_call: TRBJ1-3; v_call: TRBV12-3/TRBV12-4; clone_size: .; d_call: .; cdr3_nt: TGTGCCAGCAGTTTCGGGTTAAACACCATATATTTT; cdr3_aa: CASSFGLNTIYF
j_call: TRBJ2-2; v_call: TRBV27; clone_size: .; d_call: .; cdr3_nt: TGTGCCAGCAGTTTATACACAGGGCCTTTGCGGACCGGGGAGCTGTTTTTT; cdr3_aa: CASSLYTGPLRTGELFF
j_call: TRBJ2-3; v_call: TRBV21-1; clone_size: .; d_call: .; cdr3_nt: TGTGCCAGCAGCAAAGAGGGGACAGATACGCAGTATTTT; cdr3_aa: CASSKEGTDTQYF
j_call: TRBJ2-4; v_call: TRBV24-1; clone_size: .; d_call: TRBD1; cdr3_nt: TGTGCCACCAGTGACCGACAGGGTTTAACCAAAAACATTCAGTACTTC; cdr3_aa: CATSDRQGLTKNIQYF
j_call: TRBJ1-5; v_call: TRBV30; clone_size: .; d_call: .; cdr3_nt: TGTGCCTGGAGTGTAGCAGGGGCGCAAAGCAATCAGCCCCAGCATTTT; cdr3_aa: CAWSVAGAQSNQPQHF
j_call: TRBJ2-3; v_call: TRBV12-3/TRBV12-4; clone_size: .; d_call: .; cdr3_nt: TGTGCCAGCAGTTTTGGTTCGGGGGATACGCAGTATTTT; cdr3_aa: CASSFGSGDTQYF
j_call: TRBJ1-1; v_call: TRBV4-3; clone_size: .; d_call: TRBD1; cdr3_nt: TGCGCCAGCAGGCTACAGGGGTCCACTGAAGCTTTCTTT; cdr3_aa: CASRLQGSTEAFF
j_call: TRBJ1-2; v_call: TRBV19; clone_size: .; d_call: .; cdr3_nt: TGTGCCAGTAGTACTCAGTCGAACTATGGCTACACCTTC; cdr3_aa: CASSTQSNYGYTF
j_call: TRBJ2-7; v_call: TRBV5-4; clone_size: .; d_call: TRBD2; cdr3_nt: TGTGCCAGCAGTTCTCGCGGGAGGGGTGCCTACGAGCAGTACTTC; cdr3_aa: CASSSRGRGAYEQYF
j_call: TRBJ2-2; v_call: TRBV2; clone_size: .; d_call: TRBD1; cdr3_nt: TGTGCCAGCAGGGGACAGGGCATGAGGACCGGGGAGCTGTTTTTT; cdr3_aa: CASRGQGMRTGELFF
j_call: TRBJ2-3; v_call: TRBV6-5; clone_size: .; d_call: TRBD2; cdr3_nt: TGTGCCACCGCAAGGACTAGCGGGGGCACAGATACGCAGTATTTT; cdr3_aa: CATARTSGGTDTQYF
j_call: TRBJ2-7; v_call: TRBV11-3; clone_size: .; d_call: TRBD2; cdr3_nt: TGTGCCAGCAGCCCGGAGACTAGCGGGATCGAGCAGTACTTC; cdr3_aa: CASSPETSGIEQYF
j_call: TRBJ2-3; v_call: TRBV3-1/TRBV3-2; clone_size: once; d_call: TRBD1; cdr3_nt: TGTGCCAGCAGCCGAAGAGGGGGGCAGGGGACAGGTGATACGCAGTATTTT; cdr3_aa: CASSRRGGQGTGDTQYF